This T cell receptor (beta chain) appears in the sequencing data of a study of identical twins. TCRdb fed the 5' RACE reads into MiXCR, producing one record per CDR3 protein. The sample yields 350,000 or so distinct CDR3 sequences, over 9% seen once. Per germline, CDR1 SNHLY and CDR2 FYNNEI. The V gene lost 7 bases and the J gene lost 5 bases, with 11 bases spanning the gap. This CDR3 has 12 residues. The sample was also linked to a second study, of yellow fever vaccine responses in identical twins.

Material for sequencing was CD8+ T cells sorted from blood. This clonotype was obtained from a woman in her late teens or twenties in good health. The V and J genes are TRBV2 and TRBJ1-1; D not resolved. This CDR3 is CASTGPRTEAFF. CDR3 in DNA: TGTGCCAGCACCGGACCGAGGACTGAAGCTTTCTTT.